This is a list of T cell receptor beta chains from one sample in a study of blood T cell repertoires in COVID-19. Method: immunoSEQ multiplex PCR; TCRdb's copy keeps in-frame clones and lacks some. Counted here are a few hundred thousand clones, nearly 90% occurring once; the ten biggest clones make up under 4%. What was sequenced was peripheral blood. The receptors shown here come from a man between 18 and 35 years old with active or convalescent COVID-19. The CDR3 runs from the conserved cysteine through the conserved F or W. The D gene is left open where the match is weak. A row's size may be missing; if present it is once, few, many or a size class.

cdr3_aa	cdr3_nt	d_call	clone_size	v_call	j_call
CASRLGGYYGYTF	TGTGCCAGCAGACTAGGGGGATACTATGGCTACACCTTC	.	.	TRBV28	TRBJ1-2
CASSMGAGGPSDTQYF	TGTGCCAGCAGCATGGGAGCGGGGGGGCCCTCAGATACGCAGTATTTT	TRBD2	.	TRBV9	TRBJ2-3
CASSDGTGSLRGYTF	TGTGCCAGCAGTGACGGGACAGGGAGCCTTAGGGGCTACACCTTC	TRBD1	.	TRBV2	TRBJ1-2
CASNRGQLLNTEAFF	TGTGCCAGTAACCGAGGACAGTTACTGAACACTGAAGCTTTCTTT	.	.	TRBV2	TRBJ1-1
CASTRDRETHQPQHF	TGTGCCAGCACCCGGGACAGGGAAACCCATCAGCCCCAGCATTTT	TRBD1	once	TRBV28	TRBJ1-5
CASSFFRPSGRGEQFF	TGTGCCAGCAGTTTCTTCCGTCCTAGCGGGAGAGGGGAGCAGTTCTTC	TRBD2	.	TRBV28	TRBJ2-1
CASRYRGGYGYTF	TGTGCCAGCAGATACAGGGGTGGCTATGGCTACACCTTC	TRBD1	.	TRBV6-5	TRBJ1-2
CASSLWGTGGVYEQFF	TGTGCCAGCAGCTTGTGGGGGACAGGGGGCGTTTATGAGCAGTTCTTC	TRBD1	.	TRBV5-4	TRBJ2-1
CASSLRQGYGYTF	TGTGCCAGCAGTTTGAGACAGGGGTATGGCTACACCTTC	TRBD1	.	TRBV12-3/TRBV12-4	TRBJ1-2
CASSSRSRDTQYF	TGTGCCAGCAGTTCTAGGAGTAGAGATACGCAGTATTTT	.	.	TRBV6-2/TRBV6-3	TRBJ2-3